This T cell receptor (beta chain) is from a study of T-cell memory formation after mild COVID-19 (dated by TCRdb to 2020 to 2023). About the study as a whole: TCR sequence clusters from the two donors were largely donor specific. Longitudinal TCRalpha and TCRbeta repertoire sequencing tracked T-cell clones expanding and contracting after mild COVID-19 in a couple of donors. Two young, previously healthy adult volunteers made up the cohort, one male and one female. Results and caveats for the whole study, not just this receptor: Contracting CD4+ clones turned up mainly in the CM and EM memory subsets, whereas EMRA was where CD8+ clones were enriched. The detection of some responding clones in pre-infection memory suggests that pre-existing cross-reactive memory T cells joined the SARS-CoV-2 response. Only two mild cases were covered by the study, and larger cohorts that include severe cases with pre-infection samples were considered necessary. The second-wave clones that peaked on day 37 were not confirmed to be SARS-CoV-2 specific. Clones that contracted from day 15 to 85 showed balanced CD4/CD8 phenotypes, whereas a second wave of clones that expanded from day 15 to 37 leaned towards CD4+.

Sequencing relied on an Illumina NovaSeq 6000. TCRalpha and TCRbeta cDNA libraries were built by 5'RACE with constant-segment primers, adding sample barcodes and unique molecular identifiers. RNA was extracted from every sample with Trizol reagent. Libraries were amplified in two PCR steps, with a second sample barcode and Illumina TruSeq adapters added in the second step. Sequencing of the libraries was done on an Illumina NovaSeq, producing 2 x 150 bp paired-end reads. From the authors' description of their analysis: Demultiplexing of reads and collapsing into UMI-guided consensus sequences were performed with migec v1.2.7. Using mixcr v2.1.11, the UMI consensuses were aligned to TRA and TRB V and J templates and assembled into clonotypes. A clonotype was counted as expanded or contracted only if both edgeR and NoisET called the change significant, with noise models trained on biological replicates. edgeR calls used a false discovery rate-adjusted p below 0.01 and a log2 fold-change threshold of 1. As an exploratory analysis of dynamics, max-normalized trajectories of the 1000 most abundant clonotypes were examined by PCA with hierarchical clustering. Each responding clone was given a CD4 or CD8 phenotype based on the CD4+ and CD8+ repertoires, which had been sequenced separately. Clones were called with MiXCR by TCRdb after fastp trimmed the public reads at Q25, and only in-frame beta chains were retained. All rows with the same CDR3 protein become a single entry with the most common DNA and genes. The V and J calls were not made by the authors but by TCRdb's processing. For this sample the table gives around 190,000 distinct CDR3 sequences, of which under 20% were detected only once. Roughly 4% of the sample is in the top ten clones.

CDR1 is given as SNHLY and CDR2 as FYNNEI, both from the germline V gene. Relative to germline, V is missing 5 bases and J is missing 7 bases, with 5 bases of the junction outside any gene match. Its CDR3 holds 13 amino acids, cysteine through phenylalanine. The entry retains the CDR3 DNA only, 39 bases that are in frame from base 1. Ficoll-Paque density gradient centrifugation was the method used to isolate PBMCs. Ten or more counts support this clonotype. What this receptor recognizes is not known. No base qualities exist here, and no much larger clone lies one base off it. The TCR was taken from a man younger than 30 who had mild COVID-19 (a few samples of this study predate the infection). The sample titles of this study are shuffled in the database, so cell type and time point are left out; the donor was told from shared clones. Sequencing was done on a sample of PBMCs or a T cell subset sorted from them (not recorded which). The sequence is built from TRBV2 and TRBJ1-1; the junction holds 9 bases that match TRBD1. CDR3 region: CASSPGTGYEAFF. Read as DNA, the sequence is TGTGCCAGCAGTCCCGGGACAGGGTATGAAGCTTTCTTT. Beyond the CDR3, the reference TRBV2 and TRBJ1-1 genes provide the residues; the full variable domain reads: EPEVTQTPSHQVTQMGQEVILRCVPISNHLYFYWYRQILGQKVEFLVSFYNNEISEKSEIFDDQFSVERPDGSNFTLKIRSTKLEDSAMYFCASSPGTGYEAFFGQGTRLTVV.